Sequencing of this T cell receptor (beta chain) was carried out in a study of blood T cell repertoires in COVID-19. Study-wide context: The origin of the acute and convalescent COVID-19 samples was the United States, Italy and Spain. T cells, B-cell-depleted T cells, or PBMCs supplied cDNA or gDNA.

Germline V gives CDR1 SGHAT, CDR2 FQNNGV. V was clipped by 4 bases and J by 6 bases; unmatched bases: 6. The CDR3 contains 13 residues. Measured with immunoSEQ multiplex PCR; TCRdb has only the in-frame clones, and not every one. This table has about 260,000 clones, 88% appearing once. The source is a woman aged 25 to 39 with COVID-19, enrolled during active disease. V and J are TRBV11-2 and TRBJ2-7; 7 nucleotides align to TRBD1. Sequenced input: peripheral blood. DNA for the CDR3: TGTGCCAGCAGCTCCGGGTCAGGGGGCGAGCAGTACTTC. It specifies CASSSGSGGEQYF. The full variable domain, with the rest looked up from reference TRBV11-2 and TRBJ2-7, is EAGVAQSPRYKIIEKRQSVAFWCNPISGHATLYWYQQILGQGPKLLIQFQNNGVVDDSQLPKDRFSAERLKGVDSTLKIQPAKLEDSAVYLCASSSGSGGEQYFGPGTRLTVT.